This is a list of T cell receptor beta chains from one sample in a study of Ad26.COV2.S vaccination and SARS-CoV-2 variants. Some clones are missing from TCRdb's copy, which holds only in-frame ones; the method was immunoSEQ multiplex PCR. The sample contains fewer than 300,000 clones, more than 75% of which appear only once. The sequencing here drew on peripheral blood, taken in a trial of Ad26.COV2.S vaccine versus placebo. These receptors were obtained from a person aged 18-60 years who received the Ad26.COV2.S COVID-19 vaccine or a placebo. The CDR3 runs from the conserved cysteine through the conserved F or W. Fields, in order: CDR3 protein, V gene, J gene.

CDR3: CASSLTLAGPTTDTQYF
V: TRBV27
J: TRBJ2-3

CDR3: CASSTTPYSNQPQHF
V: TRBV6-5
J: TRBJ1-5

CDR3: CASGAGGTEAFF
V: TRBV10-3
J: TRBJ1-1

CDR3: CASSLVAGGSNEQYF
V: TRBV7-2
J: TRBJ2-7

CDR3: CATSRGFTGATNEKLFF
V: TRBV15
J: TRBJ1-4

CDR3: CASSASSGRMYEQYF
V: TRBV6-4
J: TRBJ2-7

CDR3: CASTGEMNTEAFF
V: TRBV2
J: TRBJ1-1

CDR3: CASSYLGSSGNTIYF
V: TRBV6-6
J: TRBJ1-3

CDR3: CATSSGQGAGEKLFF
V: TRBV15
J: TRBJ1-4

CDR3: CASKVRPNTEAFF
V: TRBV6-6
J: TRBJ1-1

CDR3: CASSILGRDVEAFF
V: TRBV19
J: TRBJ1-1

CDR3: CASSARQGGTEAFF
V: TRBV3-1/TRBV3-2
J: TRBJ1-1

CDR3: CASSPGQGAGEQYF
V: TRBV18
J: TRBJ2-7

CDR3: CASRDRPNTEAFF
V: TRBV6-5
J: TRBJ1-1

CDR3: CASSQDGMGRGTRTDTQYF
V: TRBV4-1
J: TRBJ2-3